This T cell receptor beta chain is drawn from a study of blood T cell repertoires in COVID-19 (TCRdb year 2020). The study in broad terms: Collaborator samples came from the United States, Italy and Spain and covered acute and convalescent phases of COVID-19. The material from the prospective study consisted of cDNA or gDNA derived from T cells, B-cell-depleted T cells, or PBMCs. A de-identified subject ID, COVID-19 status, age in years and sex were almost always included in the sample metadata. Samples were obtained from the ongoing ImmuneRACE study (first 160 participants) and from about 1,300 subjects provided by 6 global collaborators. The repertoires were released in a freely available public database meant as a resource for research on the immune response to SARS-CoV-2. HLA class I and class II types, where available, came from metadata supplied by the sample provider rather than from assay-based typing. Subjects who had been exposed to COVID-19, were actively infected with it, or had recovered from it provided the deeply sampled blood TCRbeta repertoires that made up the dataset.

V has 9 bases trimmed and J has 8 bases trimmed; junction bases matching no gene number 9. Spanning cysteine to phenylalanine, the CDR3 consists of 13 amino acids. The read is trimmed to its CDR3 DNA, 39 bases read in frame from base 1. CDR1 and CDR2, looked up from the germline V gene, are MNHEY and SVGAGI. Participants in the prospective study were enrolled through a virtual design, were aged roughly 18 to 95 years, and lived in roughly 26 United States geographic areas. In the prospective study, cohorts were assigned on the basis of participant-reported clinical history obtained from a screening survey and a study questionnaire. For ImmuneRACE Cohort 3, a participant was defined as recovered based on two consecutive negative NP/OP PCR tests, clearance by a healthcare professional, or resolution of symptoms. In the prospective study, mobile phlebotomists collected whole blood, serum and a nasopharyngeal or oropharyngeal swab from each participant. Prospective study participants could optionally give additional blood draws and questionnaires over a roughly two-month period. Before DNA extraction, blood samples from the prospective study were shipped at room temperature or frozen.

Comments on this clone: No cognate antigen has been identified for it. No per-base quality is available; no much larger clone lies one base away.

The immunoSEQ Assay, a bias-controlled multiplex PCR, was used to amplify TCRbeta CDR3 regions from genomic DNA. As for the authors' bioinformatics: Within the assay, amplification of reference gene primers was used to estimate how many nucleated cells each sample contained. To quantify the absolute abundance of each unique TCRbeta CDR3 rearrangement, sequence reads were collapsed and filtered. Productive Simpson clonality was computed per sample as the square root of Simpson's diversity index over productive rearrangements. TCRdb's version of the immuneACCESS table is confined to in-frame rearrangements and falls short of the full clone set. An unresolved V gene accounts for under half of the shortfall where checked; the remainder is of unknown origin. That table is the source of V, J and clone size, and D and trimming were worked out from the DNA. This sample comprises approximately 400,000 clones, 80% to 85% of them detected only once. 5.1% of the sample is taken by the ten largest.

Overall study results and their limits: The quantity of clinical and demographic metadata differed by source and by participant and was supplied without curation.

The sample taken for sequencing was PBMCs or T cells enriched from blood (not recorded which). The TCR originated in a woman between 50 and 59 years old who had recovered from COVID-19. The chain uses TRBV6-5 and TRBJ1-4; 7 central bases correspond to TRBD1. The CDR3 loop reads CASYRGKGEKLFF. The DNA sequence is TGTGCCAGTTACAGGGGAAAGGGAGAAAAACTGTTTTTT.